This T cell receptor beta chain stems from a study of Graves' ophthalmopathy and Graves' hyperthyroidism. This CDR3 spans 13 amino acids. Germline-derived CDR1 and CDR2 are MNHNS and SASEGT. Trimming shortened V by 3 bases and J by 4 bases, and 9 bases separated the two germline ends. This clonotype is deemed medium-sized. As the template, RNA transcripts were used to amplify TCR beta CDR3 regions. The first-round RT-PCR employed HTBI primers together with the Qiagen OneStep RT-PCR kit. A multiplex PCR was then performed as the second round. MiXCR, applied by TCRdb to the multiplex PCR reads, yields one record per CDR3 protein. The table includes a few hundred thousand distinct CDR3 sequences, about 22% detected once. Clinicians diagnosed using symptoms, serum thyroxine, TRAb, thyroid ultrasound and orbital computed tomography.

Specimen: peripheral blood. The TCR sequence derives from a woman aged 45-60 years with Graves' ophthalmopathy. The chain uses TRBV6-1 and TRBJ1-1; D is undetermined. Written as DNA, the CDR3 is TGTGCCAGCAGTGATGGGCAGACCACTGAAGCTTTCTTT. Protein sequence: CASSDGQTTEAFF.